This T cell receptor (beta chain) originates from a study of identical twins (dated by TCRdb to the mid-2010s). As for the study more broadly: To test whether fetal clonotypes persist, the study used deep sequencing on TCR alpha and beta repertoires from monozygotic twins, unrelated adults of various ages, and cord blood. To rule out contamination, the twin experiments were replicated at different times with different library preparation protocols.

What the authors observed across the whole study: Recombination models systematically underestimated out-of-frame TCR alpha sharing in monozygotic twins but agreed with sharing between unrelated individuals. Compared with coincidental sharing between unrelated individuals, out-of-frame TCR alpha sequences shared between twins had an excess of sequences with low generation probability. Zero-insertion analyses could be partly confounded by invariant T cells such as MAIT and iNKT, although diverse VJ usage argued against such confounding for most clonotypes. Because the same donors could not be followed over many years, the conclusions relied on cross-sectional statistical analysis. A weaker excess of twin sharing was found in beta out-of-frame sequences because the signal-to-noise ratio was lowered by fewer shared sequences. Abundant cord blood beta clonotypes carried fewer insertions; young adult naive repertoires showed a weaker similar trend, while memory repertoires showed none.

The library relied on 5' RACE. These reads were obtained on an Illumina HiSeq 2000. A universal primer binding site was added through template switching, and the final cDNA carried a unique molecular identifier so that TCR cDNA molecules could be counted accurately. First-strand cDNA for TCR alpha and beta chains was synthesized from specific primers in the conserved constant-segment region. To control for contamination, each cDNA library was double barcoded with a SMART-Mk sample barcode plus Illumina barcodes. Two successive PCR steps introduced TruSeq adapter sequences along with Illumina sample barcodes. The Illumina HiSeq platform was used with custom primers to sequence TCR alpha and beta cDNA libraries. Processing in the source paper ran as follows. MiGEC was used to process raw reads and extract unique molecular identifiers, and MiXCR was used to find CDR3 positions. Recombination models were inferred per individual with the repgenHMM and IGoR tools using an EM algorithm. Shared clonotype analysis was performed with the tcR package in R, normalizing sharing by the product of cloneset sizes. To study raw recombination free of thymic and clonal selection effects, out-of-frame nonproductive sequences were analyzed. TCRdb trimmed the raw reads at Q25, called clones with MiXCR and kept productive beta chains. Merged by CDR3 protein, the rows form single entries marked with the most common genes and DNA. TCRdb, not the original authors, processed these V and J calls. Counted in this sample were around 220,000 distinct CDR3 sequences; roughly a tenth of them appeared once. The ten largest account for more than 8% of the sample.

The CDR1 and CDR2 encoded by the germline V gene are SGHRS and YFSETQ. At the junction V is shortened by 4 bases and J by 9 bases; bases outside the gene matches: 21. The CDR3 goes from the cysteine to the phenylalanine over 18 residues. Of the read, only the CDR3 DNA is kept; its 54 bases are in frame from base 1. On this clonotype itself: What antigen it recognizes has not been identified. Qualities for individual bases were not recorded, and no much larger clone is one base off.

All donors were healthy Caucasians. Miltenyi CD45RO+ enrichment and human naive T-cell isolation kits were used to isolate memory (CD45RO+) and naive T cells from PBMC. This TCR was sampled from a man aged 50-59 years in good health. The chain employs TRBV5-1 and TRBJ2-1; 8 of the junction bases match TRBD2. The sequencing input was memory T cells sorted from blood. The sample's cell subset or site, from its label and the paper: CD45RO+ enriched T cells. This receptor has the CDR3 CASSPGQRGPLLSSEQFF. At the DNA level, the sequence is TGCGCCAGCAGCCCTGGCCAGCGGGGGCCTCTCTTGTCATCTGAGCAGTTCTTC.